This T cell receptor beta chain is from a study of technical replicates of blood from several donors. This clone has only a few counts. This CDR3 region has 13 residues. Germline V CDR1 and CDR2: SQVTM, ANQGSEA. Trimming stripped 8 bases from V and 3 bases from J, with 16 bases between. TCRdb keeps only in-frame clones here, not all; method: immunoSEQ multiplex PCR. The sample includes 85,000 or so clones, nearly 95% seen only once; the top ten take around 0.25%. Sequencing input: T cells isolated from PBMCs. The rearrangement joins TRBV29-1 to TRBJ1-1; unclear D gene. The TCR sequence derives from a human donor in good health. The CDR3 DNA is TGCAGCTCGTCAGGATTAAGCTACACTGAAGCTTTCTTT. It codes for CSSSGLSYTEAFF.